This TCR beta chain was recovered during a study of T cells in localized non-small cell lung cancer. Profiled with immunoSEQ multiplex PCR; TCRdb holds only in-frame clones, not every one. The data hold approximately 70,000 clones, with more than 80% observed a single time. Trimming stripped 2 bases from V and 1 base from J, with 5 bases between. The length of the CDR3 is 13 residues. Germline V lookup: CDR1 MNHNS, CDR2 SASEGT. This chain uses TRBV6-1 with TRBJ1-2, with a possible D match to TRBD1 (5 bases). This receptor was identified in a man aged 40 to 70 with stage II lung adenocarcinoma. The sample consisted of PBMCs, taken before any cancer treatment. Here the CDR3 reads CASSEQGNYGYTF. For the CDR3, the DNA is TGTGCCAGCAGTGAACAGGGTAACTATGGCTACACCTTC.